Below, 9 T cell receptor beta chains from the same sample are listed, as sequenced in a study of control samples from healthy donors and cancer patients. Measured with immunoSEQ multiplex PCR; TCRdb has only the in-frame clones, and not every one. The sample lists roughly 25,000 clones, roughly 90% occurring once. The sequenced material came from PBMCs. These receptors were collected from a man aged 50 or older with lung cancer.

The CDR3 DNA follows: TGTGCCAGCAGCCTCTCCGGGGCAGCTAGTGAGCAGTTCTTC. Translating gives CASSLSGAASEQFF. The rearrangement uses TRBV7-9 and TRBJ2-1; either TRBD1 or TRBD2 may fit D (5 bases each). Trimming took off 5 bases at V and 9 bases at J, with 17 bases between the two ends. This CDR3 has 14 amino acids. The germline V gene has CDR1 SEHNR and CDR2 FQNEAQ (reference sequence). The variable domain in full, with the rest retrieved from reference TRBV7-9 and TRBJ2-1, is DTGVSQNPRHKITKRGQNVTFRCDPISEHNRLYWYRQTLGQGPEFLTYFQNEAQLEKSRLLSDRFSAERPKGSFSTLEIQRTEQGDSAMYLCASSLSGAASEQFFGPGTRLTVL.

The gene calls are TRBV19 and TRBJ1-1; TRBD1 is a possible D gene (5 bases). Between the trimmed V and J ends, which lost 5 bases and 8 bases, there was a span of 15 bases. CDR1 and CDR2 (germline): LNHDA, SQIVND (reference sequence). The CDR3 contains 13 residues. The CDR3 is CASSDRTGPEAFF. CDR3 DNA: TGTGCCAGTAGTGACCGGACGGGGCCCGAAGCTTTCTTT. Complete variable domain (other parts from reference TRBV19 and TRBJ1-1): DGGITQSPKYLFRKEGQNVTLSCEQNLNHDAMYWYRQDPGQGLRLIYYSQIVNDFQKGDIAEGYSVSREKKESFPLTVTSAQKNPTAFYLCASSDRTGPEAFFGQGTRLTVV.

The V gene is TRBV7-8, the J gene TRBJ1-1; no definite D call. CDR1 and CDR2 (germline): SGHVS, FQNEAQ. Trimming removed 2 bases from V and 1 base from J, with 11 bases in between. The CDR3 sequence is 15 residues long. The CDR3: CASSLTRLPNTEAFF. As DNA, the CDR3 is TGTGCCAGCAGCTTAACCCGCCTCCCGAACACTGAAGCTTTCTTT.

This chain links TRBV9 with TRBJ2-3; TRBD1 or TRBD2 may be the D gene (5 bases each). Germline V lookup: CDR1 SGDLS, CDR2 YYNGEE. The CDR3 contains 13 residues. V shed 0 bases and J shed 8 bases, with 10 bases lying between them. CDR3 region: CASSVGDGTTQYF. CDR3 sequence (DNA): TGTGCCAGCAGCGTAGGGGACGGGACTACGCAGTATTTT.

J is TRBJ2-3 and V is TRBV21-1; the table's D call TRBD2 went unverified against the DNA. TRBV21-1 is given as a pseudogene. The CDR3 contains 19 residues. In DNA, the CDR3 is TGTGCCAGCAGCAAAGGTAAGTTGACACAGGGAGGGATGGCAGATACGCAGTATTTT. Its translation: CASSKGKLTQGGMADTQYF.

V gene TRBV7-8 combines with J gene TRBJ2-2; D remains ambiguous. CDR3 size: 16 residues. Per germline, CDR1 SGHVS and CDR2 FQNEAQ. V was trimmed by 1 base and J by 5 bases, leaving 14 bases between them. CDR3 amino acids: CASSLVFGFRTGELFF. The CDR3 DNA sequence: TGTGCCAGCAGCTTAGTGTTTGGGTTTAGGACCGGGGAGCTGTTTTTT.

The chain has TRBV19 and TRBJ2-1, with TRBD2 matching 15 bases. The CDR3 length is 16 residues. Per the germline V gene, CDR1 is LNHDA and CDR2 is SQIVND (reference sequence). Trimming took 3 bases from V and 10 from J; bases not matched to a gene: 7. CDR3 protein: CASSMGLAGGQGEQFF. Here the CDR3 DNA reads TGTGCCAGTAGTATGGGACTAGCGGGGGGCCAAGGGGAGCAGTTCTTC.

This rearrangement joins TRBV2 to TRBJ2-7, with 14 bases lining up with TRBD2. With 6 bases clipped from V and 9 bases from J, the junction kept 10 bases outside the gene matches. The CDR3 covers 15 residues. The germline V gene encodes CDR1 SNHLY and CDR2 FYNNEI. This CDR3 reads CASRPGTSGGLPQYF. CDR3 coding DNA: TGTGCCAGCAGGCCCGGGACTAGCGGGGGCCTCCCGCAGTACTTC.

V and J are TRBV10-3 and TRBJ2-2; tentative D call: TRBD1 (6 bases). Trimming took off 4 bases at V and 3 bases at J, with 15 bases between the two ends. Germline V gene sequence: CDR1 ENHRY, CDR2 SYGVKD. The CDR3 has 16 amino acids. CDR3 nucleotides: TGTGCCATCAGTGCGGAGCAGGGGATAGACACCGGGGAGCTGTTTTTT. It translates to CAISAEQGIDTGELFF.